This T cell receptor beta chain derives from a study of T-cell reconstitution after alpha-beta-depleted transplantation in children. This clonotype has just a few counts. Its matching antigen is unknown. Unique molecular identifiers were used in preparing the TCRbeta library. TCRdb called the PCR reads again in MiXCR, with one record for every CDR3 protein. The sample holds about a million distinct CDR3 sequences, about 26% seen once. J lost 5 bases, V lost 6 bases, and 11 bases had no gene match. This CDR3 contains 17 residues. The study's findings and limits: T cells produced anew were the main source of T-cell counts and diversity one year after transplant. At day 60, the high TCRbeta diversity found in some patients originated from recipient T cells and thymic progenitors that had survived. Alpha-beta T cells about two months after transplant reportedly derived from several hundred expanded graft clones.

The specimen comprised PBMCs, mostly from graft donor cells, sampled 360 days after TCRalphabeta/CD19-depleted stem cell transplant. V is TRBV12-3 or TRBV12-4 and J is TRBJ2-5, with 14 nucleotides matching TRBD2. The receptor comes from a boy younger than two who had a stem cell transplant for SCID, so the T cells may come from the graft donor. The CDR3 loop reads CASSSASGTSGGETQYF. CDR3 in DNA: TGTGCCAGCAGCTCGGCCTCCGGGACTAGCGGGGGTGAGACCCAGTACTTC.